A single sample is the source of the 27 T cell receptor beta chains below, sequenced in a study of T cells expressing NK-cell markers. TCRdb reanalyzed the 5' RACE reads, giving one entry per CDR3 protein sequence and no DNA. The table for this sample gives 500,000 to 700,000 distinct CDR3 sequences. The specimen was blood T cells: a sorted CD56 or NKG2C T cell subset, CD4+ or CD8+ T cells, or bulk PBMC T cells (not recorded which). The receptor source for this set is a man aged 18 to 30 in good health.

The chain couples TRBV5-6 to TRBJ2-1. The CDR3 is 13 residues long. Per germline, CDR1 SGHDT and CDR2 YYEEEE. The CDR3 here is CASSLGRLNEQFF.

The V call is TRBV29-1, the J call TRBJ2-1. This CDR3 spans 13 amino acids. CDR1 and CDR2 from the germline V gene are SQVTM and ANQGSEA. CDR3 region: CSVRRQVDNEQFF.

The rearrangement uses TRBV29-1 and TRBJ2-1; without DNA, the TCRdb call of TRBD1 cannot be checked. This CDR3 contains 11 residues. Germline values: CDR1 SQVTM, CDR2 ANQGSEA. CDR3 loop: CSVLTGNEQFF.

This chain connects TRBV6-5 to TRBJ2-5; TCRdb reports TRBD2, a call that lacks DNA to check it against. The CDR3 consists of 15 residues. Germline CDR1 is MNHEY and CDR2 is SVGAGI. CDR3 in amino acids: CASINSGSNQETQYF.

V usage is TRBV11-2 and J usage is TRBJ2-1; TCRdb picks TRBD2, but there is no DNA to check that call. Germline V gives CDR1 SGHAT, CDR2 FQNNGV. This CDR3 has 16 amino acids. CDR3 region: CASSGLAGGPNNEQFF.

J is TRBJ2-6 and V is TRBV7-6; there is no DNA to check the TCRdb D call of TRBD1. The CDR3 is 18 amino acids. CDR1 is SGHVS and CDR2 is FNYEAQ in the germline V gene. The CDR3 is CASSLTRALPSGANVLTF.

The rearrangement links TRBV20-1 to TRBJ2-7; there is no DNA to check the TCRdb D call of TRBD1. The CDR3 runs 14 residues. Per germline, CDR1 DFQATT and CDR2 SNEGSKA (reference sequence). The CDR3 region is CSAFLRRRSPEQYF.

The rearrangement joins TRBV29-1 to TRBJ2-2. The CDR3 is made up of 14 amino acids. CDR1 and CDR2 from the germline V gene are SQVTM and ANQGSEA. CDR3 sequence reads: CSAVGGSNTGELFF.

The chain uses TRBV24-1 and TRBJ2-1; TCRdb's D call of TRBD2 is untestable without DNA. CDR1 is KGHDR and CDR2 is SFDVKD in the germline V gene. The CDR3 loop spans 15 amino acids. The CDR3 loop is CATRAGGVSYNEQFF.

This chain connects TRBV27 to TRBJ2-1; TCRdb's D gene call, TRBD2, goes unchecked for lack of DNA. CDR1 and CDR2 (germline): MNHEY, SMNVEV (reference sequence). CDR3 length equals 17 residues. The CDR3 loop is CASSLLTDYPRNNEQFF.

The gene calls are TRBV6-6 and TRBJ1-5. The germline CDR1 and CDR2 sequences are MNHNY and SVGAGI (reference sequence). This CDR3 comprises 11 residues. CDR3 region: CASSYGPSRHF.

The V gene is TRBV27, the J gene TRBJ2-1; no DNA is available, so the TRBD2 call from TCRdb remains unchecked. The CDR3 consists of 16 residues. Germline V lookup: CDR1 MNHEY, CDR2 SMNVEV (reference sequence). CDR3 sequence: CASIPSASSGPNEQFF.

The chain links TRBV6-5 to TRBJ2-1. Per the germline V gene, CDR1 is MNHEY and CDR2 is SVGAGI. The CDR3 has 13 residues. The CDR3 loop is CATGGGAYNEQFF.

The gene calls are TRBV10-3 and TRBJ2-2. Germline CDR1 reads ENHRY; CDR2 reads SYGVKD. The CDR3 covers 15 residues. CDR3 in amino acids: CATVAGDANTGELFF.

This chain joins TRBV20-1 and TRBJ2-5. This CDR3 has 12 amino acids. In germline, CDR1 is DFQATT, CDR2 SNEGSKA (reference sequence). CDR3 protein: CSATLEKETQYF.

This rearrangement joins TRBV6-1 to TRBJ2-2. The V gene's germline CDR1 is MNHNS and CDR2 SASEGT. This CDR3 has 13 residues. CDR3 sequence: CASKELLTGELFF.

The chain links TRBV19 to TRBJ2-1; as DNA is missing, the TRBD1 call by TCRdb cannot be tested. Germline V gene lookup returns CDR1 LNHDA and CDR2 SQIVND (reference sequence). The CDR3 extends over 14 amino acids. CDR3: CASSIGQGSNEQFF.

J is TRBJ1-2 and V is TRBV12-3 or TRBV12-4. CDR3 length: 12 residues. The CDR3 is CASSRGGYGYTF.

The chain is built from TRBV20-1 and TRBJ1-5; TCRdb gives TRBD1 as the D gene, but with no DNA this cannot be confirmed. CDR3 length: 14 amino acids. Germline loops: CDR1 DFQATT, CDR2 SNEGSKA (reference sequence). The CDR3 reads CSAYREGGVQPQHF.

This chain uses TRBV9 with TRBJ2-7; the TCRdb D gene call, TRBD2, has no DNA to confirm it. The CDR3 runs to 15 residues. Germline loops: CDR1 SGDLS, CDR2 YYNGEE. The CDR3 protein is CASSVSGVTYYEQYF.

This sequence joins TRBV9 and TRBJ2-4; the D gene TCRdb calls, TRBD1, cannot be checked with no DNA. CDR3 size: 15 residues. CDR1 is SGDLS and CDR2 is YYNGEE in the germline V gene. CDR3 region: CASSGGTGGQNIQYF. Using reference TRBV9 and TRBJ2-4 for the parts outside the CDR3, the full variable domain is DSGVTQTPKHLITATGQRVTLRCSPRSGDLSVYWYQQSLDQGLQFLIQYYNGEERAKGNILERFSAQQFPDLHSELNLSSLELGDSALYFCASSGGTGGQNIQYFGAGTRLSVL.

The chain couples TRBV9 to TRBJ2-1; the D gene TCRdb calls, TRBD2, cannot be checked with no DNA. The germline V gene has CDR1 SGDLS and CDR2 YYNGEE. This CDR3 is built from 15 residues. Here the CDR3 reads CASSDIAGADNEQFF.

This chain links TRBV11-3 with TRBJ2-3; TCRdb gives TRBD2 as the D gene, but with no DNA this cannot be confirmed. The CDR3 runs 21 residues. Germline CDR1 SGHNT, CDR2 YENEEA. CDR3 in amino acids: CASSSLPRSTSGRARRDTQYF.

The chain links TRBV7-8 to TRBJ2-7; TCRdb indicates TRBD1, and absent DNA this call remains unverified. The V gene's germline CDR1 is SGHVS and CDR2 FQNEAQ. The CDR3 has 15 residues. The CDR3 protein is CASRGLWGTHYEQYF.

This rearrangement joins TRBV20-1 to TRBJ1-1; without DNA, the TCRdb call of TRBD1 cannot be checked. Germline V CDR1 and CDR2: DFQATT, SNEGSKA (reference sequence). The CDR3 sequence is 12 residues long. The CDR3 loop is CSTTGDWTEAFF.

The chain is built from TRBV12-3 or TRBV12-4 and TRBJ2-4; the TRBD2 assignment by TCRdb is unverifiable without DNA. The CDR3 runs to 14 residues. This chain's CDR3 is CASSPGTPKNIQYF.

The CDR3 loop is CASSLGSLPYEQYF. The rearrangement uses TRBV7-2 and TRBJ2-7. The CDR3 totals 14 residues. Per the germline V gene, CDR1 is SGHTA and CDR2 is FQGNSA.